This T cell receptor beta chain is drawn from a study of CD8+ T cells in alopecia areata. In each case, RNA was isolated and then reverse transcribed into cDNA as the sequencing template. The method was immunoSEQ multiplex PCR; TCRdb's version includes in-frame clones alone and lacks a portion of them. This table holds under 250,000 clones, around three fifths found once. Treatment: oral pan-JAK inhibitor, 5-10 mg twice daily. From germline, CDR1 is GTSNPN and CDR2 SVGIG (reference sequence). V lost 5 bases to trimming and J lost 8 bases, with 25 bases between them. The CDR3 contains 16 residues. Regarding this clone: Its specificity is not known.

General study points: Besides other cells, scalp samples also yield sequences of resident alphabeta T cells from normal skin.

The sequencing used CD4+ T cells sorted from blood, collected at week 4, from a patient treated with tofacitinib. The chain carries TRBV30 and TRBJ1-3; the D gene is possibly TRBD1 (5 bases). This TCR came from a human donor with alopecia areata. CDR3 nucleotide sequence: TGTGCCTGGGGCCGAGGCCACAGCAACACCAGGGACACCATATATTTT. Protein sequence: CAWGRGHSNTRDTIYF.